These 25 T cell receptor beta chains came from one sample sequenced in a study of blood T cell repertoires in COVID-19. Here immunoSEQ multiplex PCR was the method, and the copy in TCRdb shows in-frame clones only, minus some. The table has fewer than 300,000 clones, around 90% seen once. Sequencing used PBMCs or T cells enriched from blood (not recorded which). Every receptor here comes from a woman in her twenties or thirties who had recovered from COVID-19.

V usage is TRBV30 and J usage is TRBJ1-1; D is ambiguous. V was shortened by 3 bases and J by 0 bases, with 14 bases between the two germline ends. The CDR3 loop spans 15 amino acids. The V gene's germline CDR1 is GTSNPN and CDR2 SVGIG (reference sequence). This CDR3 is CAWSTMKRVNTEAFF. CDR3 in DNA: TGTGCCTGGAGCACCATGAAGAGGGTGAACACTGAAGCTTTCTTT.

The chain combines TRBV21-1 with TRBJ1-5; the table's TRBD1 call for D was not verified on the DNA. TRBV21-1 is described as a pseudogene. The length of the CDR3 is 13 residues. CDR3 DNA: TGTGCCAGCAGCCGGGACAGGGTTCAGCCCCAGCATTTT. This translates into CASSRDRVQPQHF.

The chain has TRBV28 and TRBJ1-2; D perhaps matches TRBD1 (5 bases). V lost 3 bases and J 0 bases, leaving 14 bases between the germline ends. Germline CDR1 and CDR2: MDHEN and SYDVKM. This CDR3 is 16 amino acids long. In DNA, the CDR3 is TGTGCCAGCAGTTTGTACCCCAGGACAACTAACTATGGCTACACCTTC. Protein: CASSLYPRTTNYGYTF.

This clone has a handful of counts. V and J are TRBV5-5 and TRBJ1-3; 7 nucleotides line up with TRBD1. CDR3 length: 15 amino acids. V was clipped by 4 bases and J by 0 bases; unmatched bases: 4. Per the germline V gene, CDR1 is SGHKS and CDR2 is YYEKEE (reference sequence). The chain's CDR3 is CASSLGTASGNTIYF. The CDR3 bases are TGTGCCAGCAGCCTAGGGACAGCCTCTGGAAACACCATATATTTT. The whole variable domain, remainder taken from reference TRBV5-5 and TRBJ1-3, is DAGVTQSPTHLIKTRGQQVTLRCSPISGHKSVSWYQQVLGQGPQFIFQYYEKEERGRGNFPDRFSARQFPNYSSELNVNALLLGDSALYLCASSLGTASGNTIYFGEGSWLTVV.

In DNA, the CDR3 is TGTGCCAGCAGTTTACCCGACAGGAACACTGAAGCTTTCTTT. Translating gives CASSLPDRNTEAFF. This sequence joins TRBV28 and TRBJ1-1, with D possibly being TRBD1 (5 bases). The CDR3 loop spans 14 amino acids. CDR1 is MDHEN, CDR2 SYDVKM, per germline. The V end was cut by 2 bases, the J end by 1 base, with 8 bases between.

This chain uses TRBV6-2 or TRBV6-3 with TRBJ2-2; D unresolved. The CDR3 length is 14 residues. Per germline, CDR1 MNHEY and CDR2 SVGEGT. The V end was cut by 4 bases, the J end by 0 bases, with 6 bases between. The DNA of the CDR3 is TGTGCCAGCAGTTTCGACTCGAACACCGGGGAGCTGTTTTTT. It codes for CASSFDSNTGELFF.

This CDR3 is CASSQPDRVNTEAFF. DNA of the CDR3: TGTGCCAGCAGTCAACCTGACAGGGTGAACACTGAAGCTTTCTTT. V is TRBV7-8 and J is TRBJ1-1; TRBD1 aligns across 7 bases. V shed 6 bases, J shed 0 bases, and the junction held 7 bases outside the gene matches. Germline CDR1 is SGHVS and CDR2 is FQNEAQ. The CDR3 contains 15 residues.

The chain uses TRBV27 and TRBJ2-7; D is unresolved. The CDR3 totals 13 residues. Germline-derived CDR1 and CDR2 are MNHEY and SMNVEV (reference sequence). Trimming shortened V by 0 bases and J by 3 bases, and 6 bases separated the two germline ends. The CDR3 loop reads CASSLSSRYEQYF. In nucleotides, the CDR3 is TGTGCCAGCAGTTTATCATCCCGCTACGAGCAGTACTTC.

This clone was seen a few times. V gene TRBV6-5 combines with J gene TRBJ1-3; D gene unclear. Trimming shortened V by 0 bases and J by 0 bases, and 6 bases separated the two germline ends. Germline V gene lookup returns CDR1 MNHEY and CDR2 SVGAGI. The CDR3 is made up of 15 amino acids. This chain's CDR3 is CASSYSWSSGNTIYF. CDR3 nucleotides: TGTGCCAGCAGTTACTCGTGGAGCTCTGGAAACACCATATATTTT.

The chain recombines TRBV9 with TRBJ2-1, with TRBD2 matching 11 bases. The CDR3 has 16 residues. CDR1 and CDR2 from the germline V gene are SGDLS and YYNGEE. Germline trimming cut 4 bases from V and 3 bases from J; bases unmatched to any gene: 6. This chain's CDR3 is CASSPPGTSGYNEQFF. As DNA, the CDR3 is TGTGCCAGCAGCCCTCCCGGGACTAGCGGCTACAATGAGCAGTTCTTC.

Worth noting for this clone: Other DNA variants within this sample encode the same CDR3. The J gene is TRBJ1-1, the V gene TRBV18; D is unresolved. The CDR3 is 13 amino acids. Germline CDR1 KGHSH, CDR2 LQKENI. V gave up 1 base and J gave up 3 bases, with 6 bases separating them. The CDR3 DNA is TGTGCCAGCTCACCACTGAGAGACACTGAAGCTTTCTTT. Its protein product is CASSPLRDTEAFF.

This clone has only one observation. The chain uses TRBV5-1 and TRBJ2-7; 12 positions match TRBD1. The CDR3 sequence is 16 residues long. The J segment lost 7 bases and the V segment lost 2 bases, leaving 10 bases of the junction unmatched. Germline V gene sequence: CDR1 SGHRS, CDR2 YFSETQ. DNA of the CDR3: TGCGCCAGCAGCTTAAATTTGGGACAGGGGGCTCGGGAGCAGTACTTC. It yields the protein CASSLNLGQGAREQYF.

In its sample, this clone was seen a few times. This chain uses TRBV2 with TRBJ2-7; 9 bases agree with TRBD1. The V gene end was trimmed by 7 bases and the J gene end by 4 bases; junction bases not matched to a gene: 8. The CDR3 extends over 14 amino acids. Germline values: CDR1 SNHLY, CDR2 FYNNEI. The CDR3 DNA follows: TGTGCCAGCACTCGGGACAGGGAGAATTACGAGCAGTACTTC. Translation gives CASTRDRENYEQYF.

The chain is built from TRBV28 and TRBJ2-7; tentative D call: TRBD1 (5 bases). The CDR3 loop spans 11 amino acids. The V end was cut by 7 bases, the J end by 4 bases, with 8 bases between. Germline values: CDR1 MDHEN, CDR2 SYDVKM. CDR3 nucleotides: TGTGCCAGCACCGACAGTTACGAGCAGTACTTC. Translating it yields CASTDSYEQYF. Full variable domain (rest looked up from reference TRBV28 and TRBJ2-7): DVKVTQSSRYLVKRTGEKVFLECVQDMDHENMFWYRQDPGLGLRLIYFSYDVKMKEKGDIPEGYSVSREKKERFSLILESASTNQTSMYLCASTDSYEQYFGPGTRLTVT.

V is TRBV7-2 and J is TRBJ2-5; D remains unclear. V lost 1 base to trimming and J lost 5 bases, with 5 bases between them. From germline, CDR1 is SGHTA and CDR2 FQGNSA. The CDR3 has 12 residues. For the CDR3, the DNA is TGTGCCAGCAGCTTAGGTATGGAGACCCAGTACTTC. Translation: CASSLGMETQYF.

Note on this clone: The identical CDR3 is also encoded by other nucleotide sequences in the sample. V gene TRBV9 combines with J gene TRBJ1-2; 7 bases match TRBD1. The CDR3 is 13 residues long. Germline loops: CDR1 SGDLS, CDR2 YYNGEE. With 3 bases clipped from V and 3 bases from J, the junction kept 2 bases outside the gene matches. DNA of the CDR3: TGTGCCAGCAGCGCCACAGGGGACTATGGCTACACCTTC. It is translated as CASSATGDYGYTF.

V and J are TRBV10-2 and TRBJ2-7; D not certain. Trimming took off 3 bases at V and 4 bases at J, with 4 bases between the two ends. Germline V gene data show CDR1 as WSHSY and CDR2 as SAAADI. This CDR3 comprises 11 residues. The CDR3 sequence: CASSDRYEQYF. Here the CDR3 DNA reads TGCGCCAGCAGTGACCGGTACGAGCAGTACTTC.

This clone was detected once. The genes are TRBV5-1 and TRBJ2-5; the D gene is possibly TRBD1 (7 bases). The length of the CDR3 is 13 residues. Germline lookup yields CDR1 SGHRS and CDR2 YFSETQ. Between the trimmed V and J ends, which lost 4 bases and 5 bases, there was a span of 12 bases. The CDR3 region has the DNA TGCGCCAGCAGCCCGGCAGGGGGGGAGACCCAGTACTTC. It codes for CASSPAGGETQYF.

The rearrangement joins TRBV11-2 to TRBJ2-1; D perhaps matches TRBD1 (5 bases). Trimming cost V 6 bases and J 7 bases, with 19 bases left between them. CDR1 and CDR2 (germline): SGHAT, FQNNGV. The CDR3 loop spans 15 amino acids. The CDR3 DNA reads as TGTGCCAGCAGGGACAAAGACCTTGCGGTGAATGAGCAGTTCTTC. It yields the protein CASRDKDLAVNEQFF.

This rearrangement joins TRBV6-2 or TRBV6-3 to TRBJ2-1, with 12 bases aligning to TRBD2. Germline V gives CDR1 MNHEY, CDR2 SVGEGT. The CDR3 contains 18 residues. Unmatched junction bases numbered 8, after V lost 5 bases and J lost 0 bases. The CDR3 reads CASSRLPTSGSSYNEQFF. The CDR3 region has the DNA TGTGCCAGCAGTCGCCTCCCGACTAGCGGGAGCTCCTACAATGAGCAGTTCTTC.

The J gene is TRBJ2-1, the V gene TRBV28; D perhaps matches TRBD1 (6 bases). This CDR3 is built from 13 residues. Trimming took off 7 bases at V and 0 bases at J, with 7 bases between the two ends. CDR1 and CDR2 (germline): MDHEN, SYDVKM. CDR3 loop: CASMGASYNEQFF. As DNA, the CDR3 is TGTGCCAGCATGGGGGCCTCCTACAATGAGCAGTTCTTC.

This rearrangement joins TRBV2 to TRBJ2-7; 7 bases are shared with TRBD1. The germline V gene encodes CDR1 SNHLY and CDR2 FYNNEI. The CDR3 loop spans 14 amino acids. With 1 base clipped from V and 5 bases from J, the junction kept 5 bases outside the gene matches. The CDR3 DNA follows: TGTGCCAGCAGTGAAGAACAGGGGATCCACGAGCAGTACTTC. It yields the protein CASSEEQGIHEQYF.

The rearrangement links TRBV16 to TRBJ2-7, with D possibly TRBD2 on 5 matching bases. This CDR3 contains 13 residues. The V end was cut by 0 bases, the J end by 3 bases, with 6 bases between. Germline lookup yields CDR1 KGHSY and CDR2 FQNENV. CDR3 DNA sequence: TGTGCCAGCAGCCAATCTCGGGACTACGAGCAGTACTTC. Amino acid sequence: CASSQSRDYEQYF.

The V and J genes are TRBV5-4 and TRBJ2-1, with a possible D match to TRBD2 (5 bases). V lost 0 bases, J lost 2 bases, and 9 bases lay in between. CDR3 length: 15 residues. CDR1 is SGHNT, CDR2 YYREEE, per germline (reference sequence). In nucleotides, the CDR3 is TGTGCCAGCAGCTTGGAGTCCGGGGCCTACAATGAGCAGTTCTTC. This translates into CASSLESGAYNEQFF.

The chain has TRBV5-1 and TRBJ2-1, with 7 bases identical to TRBD1. Germline CDR1 SGHRS, CDR2 YFSETQ. This CDR3 comprises 15 residues. With V trimmed by 2 bases and J by 7 bases, 9 bases remained unmatched. CDR3 sequence: CASSLRDSKGNEQFF. CDR3 nucleotide sequence: TGCGCCAGCAGCTTACGGGACAGTAAAGGAAATGAGCAGTTCTTC.